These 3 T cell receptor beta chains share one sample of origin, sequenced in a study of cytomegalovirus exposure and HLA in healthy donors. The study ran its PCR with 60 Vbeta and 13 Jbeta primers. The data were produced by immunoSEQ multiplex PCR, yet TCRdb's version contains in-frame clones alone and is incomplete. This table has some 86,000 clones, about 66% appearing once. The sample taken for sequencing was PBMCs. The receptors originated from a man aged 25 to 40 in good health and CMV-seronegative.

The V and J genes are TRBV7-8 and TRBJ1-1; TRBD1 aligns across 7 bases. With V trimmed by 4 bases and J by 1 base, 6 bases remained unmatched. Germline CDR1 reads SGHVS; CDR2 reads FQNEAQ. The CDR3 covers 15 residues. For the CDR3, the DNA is TGTGCCAGCAGCTGGAGAGGGGGCAGGAACACTGAAGCTTTCTTT. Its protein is CASSWRGGRNTEAFF.

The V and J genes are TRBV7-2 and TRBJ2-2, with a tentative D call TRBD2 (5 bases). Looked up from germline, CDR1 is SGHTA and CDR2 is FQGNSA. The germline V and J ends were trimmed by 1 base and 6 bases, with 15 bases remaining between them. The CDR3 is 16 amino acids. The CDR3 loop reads CASSLGQSTGAGELFF. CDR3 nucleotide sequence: TGTGCCAGCAGCTTAGGTCAATCGACCGGGGCCGGGGAGCTGTTTTTT.

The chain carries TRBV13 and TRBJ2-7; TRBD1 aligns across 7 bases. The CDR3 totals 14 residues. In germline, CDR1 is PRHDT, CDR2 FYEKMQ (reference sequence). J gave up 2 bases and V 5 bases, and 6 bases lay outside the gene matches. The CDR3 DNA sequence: TGTGCCAGCAGCGGCTCGGGACAGCCCTACGAGCAGTACTTC. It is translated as CASSGSGQPYEQYF.